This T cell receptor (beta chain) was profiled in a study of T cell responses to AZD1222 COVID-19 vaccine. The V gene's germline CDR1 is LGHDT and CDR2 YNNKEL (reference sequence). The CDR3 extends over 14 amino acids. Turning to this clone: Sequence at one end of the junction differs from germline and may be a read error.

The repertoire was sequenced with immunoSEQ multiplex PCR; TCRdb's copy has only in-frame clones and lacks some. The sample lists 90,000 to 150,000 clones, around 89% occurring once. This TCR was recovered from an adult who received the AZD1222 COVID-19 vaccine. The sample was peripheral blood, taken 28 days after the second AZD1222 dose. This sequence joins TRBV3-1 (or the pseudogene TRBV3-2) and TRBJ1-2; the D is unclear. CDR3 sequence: CASSQSGSASRPGF. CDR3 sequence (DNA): TGTGCCAGCAGCCAATCCGGCTCGGCCTCGCGGCCGGGCTTC.